These T cell receptor beta chains were read from a single sample in a study of blood T cell repertoires in COVID-19. Sequencing used immunoSEQ multiplex PCR; TCRdb keeps in-frame clones, though not all of them. The table records 290,000 or so clones, about 88% of them present only once. Sequencing was done on a sample of peripheral blood. The receptors here all came from a man between 65 and 79 years old with acute or convalescent COVID-19. The CDR3 runs from the conserved cysteine through the conserved F or W. A D gene is named only where the DNA matches it firmly. A row's size may be missing; if present it is once, few, many or a size class.

v_call	clone_size	d_call	j_call	cdr3_aa	cdr3_nt
TRBV15	many	TRBD1	TRBJ1-4	CATSRTRQGGSNEKLFF	TGTGCCACCAGCAGAACTCGACAGGGGGGGTCTAATGAAAAACTGTTTTTT
TRBV11-3	NA	NA	TRBJ2-2	CASSSGGANTGELFF	TGTGCCAGCAGCTCGGGGGGCGCGAACACCGGGGAGCTGTTTTTT
TRBV5-1	NA	NA	TRBJ2-5	CASSATIGSHQETQYF	TGCGCCAGCAGCGCCACTATAGGGAGTCACCAAGAGACCCAGTACTTC
TRBV7-9	few	NA	TRBJ1-1	CASSLLTVNTEAFF	TGTGCCAGCAGCTTACTTACAGTGAACACTGAAGCTTTCTTT
TRBV19	NA	TRBD1	TRBJ1-4	CASSITGGEDEKLFF	TGTGCCAGTAGTATTACAGGGGGCGAGGATGAAAAACTGTTTTTT
TRBV28	NA	NA	TRBJ2-7	CASSSRLSSSYEQYF	TGTGCCAGCAGTTCTAGACTATCCAGTTCCTACGAGCAGTACTTC
TRBV4-1	once	NA	TRBJ1-4	CASSQGHNNEKLFF	TGCGCCAGCAGCCAGGGACACAATAATGAAAAACTGTTTTTT
TRBV7-3	NA	TRBD1	TRBJ2-5	CASAADRGSETQYF	TGTGCCAGCGCGGCCGACAGGGGCAGTGAGACCCAGTACTTC
TRBV18	NA	NA	TRBJ2-7	CASSPQGGGIYEQYF	TGTGCCAGCTCACCTCAAGGGGGTGGAATCTACGAGCAGTACTTC
TRBV11-2	NA	TRBD2	TRBJ2-1	CASRRLAGGGISSYNEQFF	TGTGCCAGCAGGAGACTAGCGGGGGGGGGCATTAGCTCCTACAATGAGCAGTTCTTC
TRBV30	once	NA	TRBJ1-5	CAWSVLSFNQPQHF	TGTGCCTGGAGTGTTCTGTCGTTCAATCAGCCCCAGCATTTT
TRBV2	NA	NA	TRBJ1-1	CASSEMGLENTEAFF	TGTGCCAGCAGTGAGATGGGCCTCGAGAACACTGAAGCTTTCTTT
TRBV15	NA	NA	TRBJ1-2	CATSRDVFADYGYTF	TGTGCCACCAGCAGAGATGTTTTCGCGGACTATGGCTACACCTTC
TRBV6-5	NA	NA	TRBJ1-6	CASSWGGERSPLHF	TGTGCCAGCAGTTGGGGGGGCGAGCGGTCACCCCTCCACTTT
TRBV7-2	NA	NA	TRBJ2-3	CASSLQGTTDTQYF	TGTGCCAGCAGCTTACAGGGGACCACAGATACGCAGTATTTT
TRBV7-2	NA	NA	TRBJ2-3	CASSLVGWGQTQYF	TGTGCCAGCAGCTTAGTTGGTTGGGGGCAAACGCAGTATTTT
TRBV19	NA	TRBD2	TRBJ2-1	CASSVRLGGRGSEQFF	TGTGCCAGTAGTGTCCGCCTGGGCGGGCGGGGGAGTGAGCAGTTCTTC
TRBV19	NA	NA	TRBJ1-5	CASSGPPGNQPQHF	TGTGCCAGTAGTGGTCCCCCGGGCAATCAGCCCCAGCATTTT
TRBV3-1/TRBV3-2	NA	NA	TRBJ2-5	CASSHYGQMYQETQYF	TGTGCCAGCAGCCACTACGGACAAATGTACCAAGAGACCCAGTACTTC
TRBV7-9	NA	NA	TRBJ2-5	CASSLDASRETQYF	TGTGCCAGCAGCTTAGACGCTAGTCGGGAGACCCAGTACTTC
TRBV28	NA	NA	TRBJ1-2	CASNNPAGWGYGYTF	TGTGCCAGCAATAACCCCGCAGGGTGGGGCTATGGCTACACCTTC
TRBV9	NA	TRBD1	TRBJ1-1	CASSAGDRVEGFNTEAFF	TGTGCCAGCAGCGCCGGGGACAGGGTAGAGGGGTTCAACACTGAAGCTTTCTTT
TRBV13	NA	TRBD2	TRBJ2-3	CASSLGGRGVADTQYF	TGTGCCAGCAGCTTAGGCGGGAGGGGTGTTGCAGATACGCAGTATTTT
TRBV7-8	once	TRBD2	TRBJ2-3	CASSFSSGGRTDTQYF	TGTGCCAGCAGCTTTTCTAGCGGGGGACGCACAGATACGCAGTATTTT
TRBV11-2	NA	TRBD2	TRBJ2-2	CASSQVLAASGTGELFF	TGTGCCAGCAGCCAAGTACTAGCGGCGAGCGGGACCGGGGAGCTGTTTTTT
TRBV6-6	NA	NA	TRBJ1-4	CASSTTVSNEKLFF	TGTGCCAGCAGTACGACAGTCTCTAATGAAAAACTGTTTTTT
TRBV9	NA	NA	TRBJ2-7	CASSYGSSYEQYF	TGTGCCAGCAGCTACGGGAGCTCCTACGAGCAGTACTTC
TRBV6-5	NA	TRBD1	TRBJ2-5	CASSKDRGAQYF	TGTGCCAGCAGTAAGGACAGGGGGGCCCAGTACTTC
TRBV20-1	NA	TRBD2	TRBJ2-7	CSASPLTSGVSYEQYF	TGCAGTGCTAGTCCCCTTACTAGCGGAGTATCCTACGAGCAGTACTTC